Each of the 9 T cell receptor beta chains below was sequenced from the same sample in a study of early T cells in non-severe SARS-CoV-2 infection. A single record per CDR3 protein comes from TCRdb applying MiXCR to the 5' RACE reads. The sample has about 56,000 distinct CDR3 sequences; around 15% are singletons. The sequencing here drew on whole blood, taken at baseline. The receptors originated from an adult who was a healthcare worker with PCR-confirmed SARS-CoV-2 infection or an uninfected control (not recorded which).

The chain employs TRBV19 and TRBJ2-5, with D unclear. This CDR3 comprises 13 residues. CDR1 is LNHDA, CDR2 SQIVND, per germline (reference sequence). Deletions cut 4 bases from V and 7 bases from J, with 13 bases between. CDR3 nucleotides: TGTGCCAGTAGTACGTCGACCGGTTCGACCCAGTACTTC. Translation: CASSTSTGSTQYF.

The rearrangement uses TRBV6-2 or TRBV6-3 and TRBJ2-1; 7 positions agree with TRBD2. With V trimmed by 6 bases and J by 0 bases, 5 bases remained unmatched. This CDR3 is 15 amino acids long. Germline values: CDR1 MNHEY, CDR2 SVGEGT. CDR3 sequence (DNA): TGTGCCAGCAGCAAACTAGCGAGCTCCTACAATGAGCAGTTCTTC. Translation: CASSKLASSYNEQFF.

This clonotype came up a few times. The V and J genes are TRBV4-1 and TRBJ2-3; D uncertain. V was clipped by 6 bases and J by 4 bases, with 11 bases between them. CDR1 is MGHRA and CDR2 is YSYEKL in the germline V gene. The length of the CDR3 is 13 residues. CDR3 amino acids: CASRPRLSDTQYF. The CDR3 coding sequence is TGCGCCAGCAGACCTCGACTGTCAGATACGCAGTATTTT.

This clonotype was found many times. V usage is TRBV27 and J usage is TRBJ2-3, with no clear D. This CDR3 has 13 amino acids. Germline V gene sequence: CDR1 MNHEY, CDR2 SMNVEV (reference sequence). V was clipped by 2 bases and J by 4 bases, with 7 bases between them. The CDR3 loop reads CASSLRPPDTQYF. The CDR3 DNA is TGTGCCAGCAGTTTACGCCCCCCAGATACGCAGTATTTT.

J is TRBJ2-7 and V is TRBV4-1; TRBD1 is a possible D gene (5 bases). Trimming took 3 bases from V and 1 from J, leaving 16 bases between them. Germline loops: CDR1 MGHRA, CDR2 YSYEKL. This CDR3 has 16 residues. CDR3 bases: TGCGCCAGCAGCCAGCGCGCTTTCCAGGGATCCTACGAGCAGTACTTC. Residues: CASSQRAFQGSYEQYF.

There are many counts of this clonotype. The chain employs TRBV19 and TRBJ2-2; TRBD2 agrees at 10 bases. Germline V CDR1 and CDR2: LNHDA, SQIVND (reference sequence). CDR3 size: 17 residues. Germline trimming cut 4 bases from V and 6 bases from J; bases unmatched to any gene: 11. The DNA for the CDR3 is TGTGCCAGTAGTAATTCCCGAGCTAGCGGGAGCGCCGGGGAGCTGTTTTTT. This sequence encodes CASSNSRASGSAGELFF.

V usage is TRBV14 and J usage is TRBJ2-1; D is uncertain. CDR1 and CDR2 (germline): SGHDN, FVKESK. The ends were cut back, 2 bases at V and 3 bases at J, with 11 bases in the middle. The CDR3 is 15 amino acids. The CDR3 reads CASSQQVGYYNEQFF. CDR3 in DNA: TGTGCCAGCAGCCAACAGGTGGGCTACTACAATGAGCAGTTCTTC.

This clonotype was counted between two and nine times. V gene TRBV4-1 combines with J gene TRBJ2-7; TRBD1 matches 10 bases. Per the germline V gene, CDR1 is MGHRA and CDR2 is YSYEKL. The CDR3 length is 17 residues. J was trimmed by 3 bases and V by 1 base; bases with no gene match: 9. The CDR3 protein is CASSQVYSGQGIYEQYF. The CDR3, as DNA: TGCGCCAGCAGCCAAGTTTACTCGGGACAGGGGATCTACGAGCAGTACTTC.

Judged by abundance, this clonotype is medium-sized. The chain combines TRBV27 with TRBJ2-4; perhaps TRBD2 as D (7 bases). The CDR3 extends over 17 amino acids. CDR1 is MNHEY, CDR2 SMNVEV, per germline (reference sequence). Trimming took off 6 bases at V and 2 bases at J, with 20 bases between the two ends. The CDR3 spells CASRREGGRETKNIQYF. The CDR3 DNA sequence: TGTGCCAGCAGGCGAGAGGGGGGGCGCGAGACCAAAAACATTCAGTACTTC.